The 10 T cell receptor beta chains reported below all come from one sample, sequenced in a study of tumor-infiltrating lymphocytes in oesophageal squamous cell carcinoma. TCRdb used MiXCR to reprocess the PCR reads, holding one entry per CDR3 protein. The table shows roughly 11,000 distinct CDR3 sequences, with around 53% occurring only once. Material for sequencing was esophageal tumor tissue. These TCRs come from a male donor with esophageal squamous cell carcinoma.

This chain links TRBV7-2 with TRBJ2-6; 8 nucleotides line up with TRBD1. CDR1 SGHTA and CDR2 FQGNSA come from the germline V gene. V shed 4 bases and J 4 bases; nucleotides not matched to a gene: 3. The CDR3 covers 15 residues. The DNA for the CDR3 is TGTGCCAGCAGCTCGGGACAGGCCGGGGCCAACGTCCTGACTTTC. Translated: CASSSGQAGANVLTF.

V and J are TRBV7-8 and TRBJ2-5; D unresolved. The closer fit of TRBJ2-1 to the DNA end suggests the J call may be wrong. Germline CDR1 SGHVS, CDR2 FQNEAQ. The CDR3 is 15 amino acids. CDR3 nucleotide sequence: TGTGCCAGCAGCTTAGTGTTGACCCGATACGAGGAGCAGTTCTTC. Its protein product is CASSLVLTRYEEQFF.

This clonotype was seen a handful of times. V usage is TRBV11-2 and J usage is TRBJ2-1; TRBD2 is a possible D gene (5 bases). V was clipped by 0 bases and J by 1 base, with 13 bases between them. CDR1 SGHAT and CDR2 FQNNGV come from the germline V gene. The length of the CDR3 is 17 residues. CDR3 sequence reads: CASSLDRGLLSYNEQFF. The CDR3 nucleotides read TGTGCCAGCAGCTTAGATCGCGGACTCCTTTCCTACAATGAGCAGTTCTTC.

The chain is built from TRBV27 and TRBJ2-1, with TRBD2 as a possible D gene (6 bases). The end of the DNA is better explained by TRBJ2-7, so the J call may be wrong. The germline gives CDR1 MNHEY, CDR2 SMNVEV (reference sequence). CDR3 size: 15 residues. CDR3 amino acids: CASSFPTGRDYEQYF. In DNA, the CDR3 is TGTGCCAGCAGTTTTCCTACCGGGAGAGACTACGAGCAGTACTTC.

Many counts were recorded for this clonotype. This could be a read error, since a much larger clone is one nucleotide away. This chain links TRBV28 with TRBJ2-7; D uncertain. Trimming removed 10 bases from V and 7 bases from J, with 14 bases in between. Germline V gene sequence: CDR1 MDHEN, CDR2 SYDVKM. The length of the CDR3 is 11 residues. The chain's CDR3 is CATTHYREQYF. The CDR3 bases are TGTGCCACTACCCATTATCGTGAGCAGTACTTC. Full variable domain (outside the CDR3, taken from reference TRBV28 and TRBJ2-7): DVKVTQSSRYLVKRTGEKVFLECVQDMDHENMFWYRQDPGLGLRLIYFSYDVKMKEKGDIPEGYSVSREKKERFSLILESASTNQTSMYLCATTHYREQYFGPGTRLTVT.

There are a few counts of this clonotype. The chain joins TRBV11-3 to TRBJ2-1; D is perhaps TRBD1 (7 bases). Germline V gives CDR1 SGHNT, CDR2 YENEEA. The V end lost 3 bases, the J end lost 2 bases, and 11 bases lay between the germline ends. The CDR3 extends over 15 amino acids. The CDR3 sequence is CASSFQGGAYNEQFF. DNA for the CDR3: TGTGCCAGCAGCTTTCAGGGGGGAGCCTACAATGAGCAGTTCTTC.

The rearrangement joins TRBV6-1 to TRBJ2-4; 7 bases align to TRBD2. The J call may be wrong; the DNA end is better matched by TRBJ2-5. CDR1 is MNHNS, CDR2 SASEGT, per germline. The CDR3 totals 17 residues. CDR3 in amino acids: CASRGDLSLAEQETQYF. The CDR3 coding sequence is TGTGCCAGCAGGGGTGATTTGAGCCTAGCGGAGCAAGAGACCCAGTACTTC.

The rearrangement joins TRBV7-6 to TRBJ2-1; D is undetermined. The J call is doubtful: the DNA matches TRBJ2-5 better. In germline, CDR1 is SGHVS, CDR2 FNYEAQ. This CDR3 comprises 13 residues. The CDR3 here is CASSLVSWETQYF. The CDR3 nucleotides read TGTGCCAGCAGCTTAGTAAGCTGGGAGACCCAGTACTTC.

This clonotype was picked up a small number of times. The chain couples TRBV7-3 to TRBJ2-1; 7 bases fit TRBD2. V lost 0 bases to trimming and J lost 6 bases; unmatched junction nucleotides: 5. CDR1 is SGHTA and CDR2 is FQGTGA in the germline V gene. The CDR3 sequence is 15 residues long. CDR3 in amino acids: CASSLTSPSGNEQFF. CDR3 bases: TGTGCCAGCAGCTTAACCTCCCCTAGCGGCAATGAGCAGTTCTTC.

This clonotype has just a few counts. V is TRBV11-2 and J is TRBJ2-6, with 9 bases aligning to TRBD2. The J call could be wrong; TRBJ2-5 is a better fit for the DNA end. The CDR3 spans 17 residues. Germline lookup yields CDR1 SGHAT and CDR2 FQNNGV. In nucleotides, the CDR3 is TGTGCCAGCAGCCCATATCGGAGCGGGGGGCGTCAAGAGACCCAGTACTTC. Encoded protein: CASSPYRSGGRQETQYF.